What follows are 5 T cell receptor beta chains derived from one specimen sequenced in a study of somatic mutations in cytotoxic T cells in rheumatoid arthritis. Assay: immunoSEQ multiplex PCR; the TCRdb copy retains only in-frame clones and omits some. Of fewer than 20,000 clones in the sample, 80% to 85% were seen once. The sequencing input was CD8+ T cells sorted from blood. The source of these receptors is an adult with rheumatoid arthritis.

V is TRBV7-9 and J is TRBJ2-5; D tentatively fits TRBD1 or TRBD2 (5 bases each). CDR1 SEHNR and CDR2 FQNEAQ come from the germline V gene (reference sequence). This CDR3 has 14 residues. V shed 5 bases and J shed 3 bases, with 13 bases lying between them. The CDR3 spells CASSGRDAEETQYF. The CDR3 DNA sequence: TGTGCCAGCAGCGGCCGGGACGCTGAAGAGACCCAGTACTTC.

V is TRBV27 and J is TRBJ2-7; D gene ambiguous. The V gene lost 6 bases and the J gene lost 0 bases, with 18 bases spanning the gap. The CDR3 is 16 amino acids. Germline V gene lookup returns CDR1 MNHEY and CDR2 SMNVEV (reference sequence). CDR3 bases: TGTGCCAGCAGCCGAAGAAAGCAGCCGACCTCCTACGAGCAGTACTTC. This gives the protein CASSRRKQPTSYEQYF.

This clone showed up just a few times. This chain links TRBV13 with TRBJ2-7; unclear D gene. This CDR3 spans 11 amino acids. V was shortened by 5 bases and J by 4 bases, with 6 bases between the two germline ends. The germline V gene has CDR1 PRHDT and CDR2 FYEKMQ (reference sequence). The CDR3 sequence is CASSDQYEQYF. The CDR3 DNA is TGTGCCAGCAGCGATCAGTACGAGCAGTACTTC. Full variable domain (remainder filled in from reference TRBV13 and TRBJ2-7): AAGVIQSPRHLIKEKRETATLKCYPIPRHDTVYWYQQGPGQDPQFLISFYEKMQSDKGSIPDRFSAQQFSDYHSELNMSSLELGDSALYFCASSDQYEQYFGPGTRLTVT.

The chain links TRBV5-4 to TRBJ1-4, with 8 nucleotides matching TRBD1. Germline CDR1 SGHNT, CDR2 YYREEE (reference sequence). This CDR3 is 14 amino acids long. V shed 4 bases, J shed 8 bases, and the junction held 7 bases outside the gene matches. CDR3 nucleotide sequence: TGTGCCAGCAGCGAAGGGACAGGAGGGGAAAAACTGTTTTTT. Its protein product is CASSEGTGGEKLFF.

V is TRBV28 and J is TRBJ2-4, with D possibly being TRBD2 (5 bases). V lost 6 bases to trimming and J lost 0 bases, with 9 bases between them. Germline CDR1 MDHEN, CDR2 SYDVKM. The CDR3 loop spans 14 amino acids. CDR3 bases: TGTGCCAGCAGAACGGGGTTAGCCAAAAACATTCAGTACTTC. Translation: CASRTGLAKNIQYF.